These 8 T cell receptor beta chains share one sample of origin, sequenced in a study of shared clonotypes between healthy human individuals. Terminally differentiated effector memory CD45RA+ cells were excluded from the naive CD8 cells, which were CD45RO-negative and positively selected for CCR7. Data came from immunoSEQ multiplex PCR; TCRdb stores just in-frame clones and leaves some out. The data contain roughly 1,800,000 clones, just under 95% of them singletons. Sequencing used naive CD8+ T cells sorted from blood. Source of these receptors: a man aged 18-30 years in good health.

This CDR3 reads CASTRVNEQFF. The CDR3 region has the DNA TGCGCCAGCACCCGAGTGAATGAGCAGTTCTTC. The chain uses TRBV5-1 and TRBJ2-1; D uncertain. Germline V CDR1 and CDR2: SGHRS, YFSETQ. This CDR3 contains 11 residues. The V end lost 6 bases, the J end lost 7 bases, and 8 bases lay between the germline ends.

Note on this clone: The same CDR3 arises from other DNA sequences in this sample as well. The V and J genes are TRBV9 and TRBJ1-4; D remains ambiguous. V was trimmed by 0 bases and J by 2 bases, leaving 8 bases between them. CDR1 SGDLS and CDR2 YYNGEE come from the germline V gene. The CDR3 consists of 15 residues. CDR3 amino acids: CASSVGGSTNEKLFF. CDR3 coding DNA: TGTGCCAGCAGCGTAGGGGGTTCGACTAATGAAAAACTGTTTTTT.

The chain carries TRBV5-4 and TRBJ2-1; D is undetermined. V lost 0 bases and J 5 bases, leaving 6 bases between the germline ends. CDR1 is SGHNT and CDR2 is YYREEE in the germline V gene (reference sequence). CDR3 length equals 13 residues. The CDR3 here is CASSLVVDNEQFF. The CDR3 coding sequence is TGTGCCAGCAGCTTGGTGGTTGACAATGAGCAGTTCTTC.

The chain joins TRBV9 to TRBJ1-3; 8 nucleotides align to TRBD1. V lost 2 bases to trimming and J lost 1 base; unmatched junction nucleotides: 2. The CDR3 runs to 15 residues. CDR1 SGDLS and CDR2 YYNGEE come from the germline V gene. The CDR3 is CASSVQGASGNTIYF. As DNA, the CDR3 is TGTGCCAGCAGCGTCCAGGGGGCGTCTGGAAACACCATATATTTT.

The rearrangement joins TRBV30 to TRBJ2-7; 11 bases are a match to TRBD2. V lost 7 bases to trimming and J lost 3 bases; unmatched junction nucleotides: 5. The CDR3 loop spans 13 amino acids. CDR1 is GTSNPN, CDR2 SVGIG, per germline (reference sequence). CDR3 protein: CASTGTSGYEQYF. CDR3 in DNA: TGTGCCTCAACCGGGACTAGCGGCTACGAGCAGTACTTC.

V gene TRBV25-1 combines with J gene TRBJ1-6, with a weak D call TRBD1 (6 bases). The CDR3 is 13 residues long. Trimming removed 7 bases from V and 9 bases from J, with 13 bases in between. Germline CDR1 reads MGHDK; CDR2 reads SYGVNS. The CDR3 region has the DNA TGTGCCAGCAACCCGGGGGGGGCTTCACCCCTCCACTTT. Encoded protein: CASNPGGASPLHF. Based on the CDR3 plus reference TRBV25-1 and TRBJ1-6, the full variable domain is EADIYQTPRYLVIGTGKKITLECSQTMGHDKMYWYQQDPGMELHLIHYSYGVNSTEKGDLSSESTVSRIRTEHFPLTLESARPSHTSQYLCASNPGGASPLHFGNGTRLTVT.

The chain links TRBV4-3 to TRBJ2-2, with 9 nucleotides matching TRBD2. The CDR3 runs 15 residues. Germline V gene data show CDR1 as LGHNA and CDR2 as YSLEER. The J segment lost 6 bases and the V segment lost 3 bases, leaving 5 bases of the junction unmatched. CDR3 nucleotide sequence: TGCGCCAGCAGCCAGTTTAGCGGGAGCGCCGGGGAGCTGTTTTTT. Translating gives CASSQFSGSAGELFF.

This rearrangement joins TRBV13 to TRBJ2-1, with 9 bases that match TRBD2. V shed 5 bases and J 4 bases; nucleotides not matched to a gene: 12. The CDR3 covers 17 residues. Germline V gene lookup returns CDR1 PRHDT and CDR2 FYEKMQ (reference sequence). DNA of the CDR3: TGTGCCAGCAGCCCCAGCGGTAGCGGGGGAATTTACAATGAGCAGTTCTTC. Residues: CASSPSGSGGIYNEQFF.